This T cell receptor beta chain was recorded in a study of OX40 agonist ivuxolimab in advanced cancers. At the level of the study: Clinicians treated patients with ivuxolimab, an agonistic anti-OX40 (CD134) antibody.

Here immunoSEQ multiplex PCR was the method, and the copy in TCRdb shows in-frame clones only, minus some. The sample has some 42,000 clones; about 81% are singletons. The CDR3 extends over 16 amino acids. Trimming pared 5 bases from V and 0 bases from J, leaving 15 bases between. The germline CDR1 and CDR2 sequences are SGHRS and YFSETQ. The sequence was collected from an adult with an advanced solid tumor such as melanoma, head and neck, liver or kidney cancer. The sample in question was CD4+ or CD8+ T cells sorted from blood, obtained in a trial of the OX40 agonist ivuxolimab. This chain joins TRBV5-1 and TRBJ2-1; unclear D gene. DNA for the CDR3: TGCGCCAGCAGAATCGATCCGGGTGGCTCCTACAATGAGCAGTTCTTC. Translating it yields CASRIDPGGSYNEQFF.